The entry below gives a single T cell receptor beta chain sequence along with its context. This CDR3 is 15 amino acids long. Germline assignment: CDR1 MNHEY and CDR2 SVGAGI. V lost 5 bases and J lost 2, with 16 bases in between. The data were taken from a study of T cell changes during pregnancy in multiple sclerosis. TCRdb's table, derived via immunoSEQ multiplex PCR, lists solely in-frame clones and lacks some. The repertoire holds over 10,000 clones, with roughly 88% as singletons. The chain employs TRBV6-5 and TRBJ2-7, with D possibly being TRBD2 (6 bases). The material sequenced was CD8+ T cells from peripheral blood mononuclear cells, taken in the second trimester of pregnancy. This sequence originates from a female donor in good health, enrolled as a control in a pregnancy study. CDR3 protein: CASSRSIRTTYEQYF. The CDR3 bases are TGTGCCAGCAGTCGCTCGATTCGGACTACCTACGAGCAGTACTTC.